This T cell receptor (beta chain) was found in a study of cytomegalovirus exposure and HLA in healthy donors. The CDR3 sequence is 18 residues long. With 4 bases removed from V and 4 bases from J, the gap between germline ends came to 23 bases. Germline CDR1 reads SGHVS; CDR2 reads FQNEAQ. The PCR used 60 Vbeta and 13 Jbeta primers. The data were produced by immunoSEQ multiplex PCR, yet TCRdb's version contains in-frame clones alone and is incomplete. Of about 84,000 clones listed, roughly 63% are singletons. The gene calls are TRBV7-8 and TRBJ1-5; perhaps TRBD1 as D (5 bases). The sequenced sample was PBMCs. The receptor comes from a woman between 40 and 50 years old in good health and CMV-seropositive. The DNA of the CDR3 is TGTGCCAGCAGCTCAACCCCCGCGGGGGACGCCACTAATCAGCCCCAGCATTTT. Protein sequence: CASSSTPAGDATNQPQHF.